Following are 18 T cell receptor beta chains from one sample sequenced in a study of Ad26.COV2.S vaccination and SARS-CoV-2 variants. TCRdb keeps only in-frame clones here, not all; method: immunoSEQ multiplex PCR. Altogether about 350,000 clones are present, 80% to 90% being singletons, with the ten largest covering approximately 3.5%. Treatment in this sample: around 19 received Ad26.COV2.S at low or high dose, single or two shots; a few received placebo; per-sample allocation not given. Repertoires come from day 63 after the first vaccine or placebo injection. This material consisted of peripheral blood, taken in a trial of Ad26.COV2.S vaccine versus placebo. These receptors originate from a person aged 18-65 years who received the Ad26.COV2.S COVID-19 vaccine or a placebo.

V and J are TRBV7-6 and TRBJ1-1; D remains ambiguous. Germline values: CDR1 SGHVS, CDR2 FNYEAQ. V was shortened by 0 bases and J by 1 base, with 12 bases between the two germline ends. The CDR3 extends over 16 amino acids. For the CDR3, the DNA is TGTGCCAGCAGCTTAGCGGCAGAGATAACGAACACTGAAGCTTTCTTT. Translating gives CASSLAAEITNTEAFF.

The V gene is TRBV4-1, the J gene TRBJ1-4; 7 bases align to TRBD1. This CDR3 spans 14 amino acids. Germline loops: CDR1 MGHRA, CDR2 YSYEKL. V trimming: 4 bases; J trimming: 4 bases; junction bases outside the gene matches: 3. CDR3 sequence: CASSRGQVNEKLFF. The CDR3 DNA reads as TGCGCCAGCAGCCGAGGACAGGTTAATGAAAAACTGTTTTTT.

Concerning this clone itself: This may stem from a read error, because a much larger clone lies one nucleotide away. The V gene is TRBV25-1, the J gene TRBJ1-1; 8 positions agree with TRBD1. Looked up from germline, CDR1 is MGHDK and CDR2 is SYGVNS. After removal of 8 bases from V and 1 base from J, the junction contained 3 bases not matched to a gene. The length of the CDR3 is 13 residues. The CDR3 DNA sequence: TGTGCCAGCTCGGGACAGGCGAACACTGAAGCTTTCTTT. Translated: CASSGQANTEAFF.

V usage is TRBV6-6 and J usage is TRBJ1-5, with D perhaps matching TRBD1 (5 bases). This CDR3 region has 16 residues. V gave up 9 bases and J gave up 6 bases, with 24 bases separating them. Germline-derived CDR1 and CDR2 are MNHNY and SVGAGI (reference sequence). The CDR3, as DNA: TGTGCCAGTCTCACAGGATTTTTCGCGTCGGGTCAGCCCCAGCATTTT. This translates into CASLTGFFASGQPQHF.

The rearrangement uses TRBV7-2 and TRBJ1-1, with 9 nucleotides matching TRBD1. This CDR3 comprises 17 residues. The V segment lost 3 bases and the J segment 1 base; nucleotides outside the gene matches: 9. Looked up from germline, CDR1 is SGHTA and CDR2 is FQGNSA. Written as DNA, the CDR3 is TGTGCCAGCAGCTTGAGTGTGGGACAGGGCGAGAACACTGAAGCTTTCTTT. This translates into CASSLSVGQGENTEAFF.

V and J are TRBV2 and TRBJ2-3; D might be TRBD1 (7 bases). This CDR3 has 12 residues. The germline V and J ends were trimmed by 6 bases and 8 bases, with 12 bases remaining between them. Germline lookup yields CDR1 SNHLY and CDR2 FYNNEI. The CDR3 nucleotides are TGTGCCAGCAGCCAGGGGGGTATTACGCAGTATTTT. It encodes CASSQGGITQYF.

The chain carries TRBV28 and TRBJ2-7; 9 bases are a match to TRBD1. The CDR3 consists of 16 residues. Trimming removed 3 bases from V and 4 bases from J; junction bases left unmatched: 10. Germline loops: CDR1 MDHEN, CDR2 SYDVKM. CDR3 region: CASSFPMTGGSYEQYF. The DNA of the CDR3 is TGTGCCAGCAGTTTCCCGATGACAGGGGGTTCATACGAGCAGTACTTC.

This clone was recorded a few times. V and J are TRBV2 and TRBJ1-6, with 12 bases that match TRBD1. The germline gives CDR1 SNHLY, CDR2 FYNNEI. After removal of 4 bases from V and 2 bases from J, the junction contained 0 bases not matched to a gene. The CDR3 length is 16 residues. CDR3 DNA sequence: TGTGCCAGCAGTGGGGACAGGGGGCCCTATAATTCACCCCTCCACTTT. Translated, it gives CASSGDRGPYNSPLHF. Based on the CDR3 plus reference TRBV2 and TRBJ1-6, the full variable domain is EPEVTQTPSHQVTQMGQEVILRCVPISNHLYFYWYRQILGQKVEFLVSFYNNEISEKSEIFDDQFSVERPDGSNFTLKIRSTKLEDSAMYFCASSGDRGPYNSPLHFGNGTRLTVT.

J is TRBJ1-1 and V is TRBV6-6; D gene ambiguous. This CDR3 comprises 13 residues. In germline, CDR1 is MNHNY, CDR2 SVGAGI (reference sequence). Trimming pared 5 bases from V and 0 bases from J, leaving 7 bases between. The CDR3: CASSPPLNTEAFF. CDR3 sequence (DNA): TGTGCCAGCAGTCCGCCTCTGAACACTGAAGCTTTCTTT.

The chain carries TRBV4-1 and TRBJ1-2; D not certain. Germline CDR1 is MGHRA and CDR2 is YSYEKL. CDR3 length: 15 amino acids. V was shortened by 3 bases and J by 4 bases, with 15 bases between the two germline ends. The CDR3 DNA reads as TGCGCCAGCAGCCAGGCAGGATTCGAGCGCTATGGCTACACCTTC. Translation: CASSQAGFERYGYTF.

The chain carries TRBV20-1 and TRBJ2-3; no firm D call. Germline CDR1 is DFQATT and CDR2 is SNEGSKA (reference sequence). The CDR3 runs to 11 residues. As DNA, the CDR3 is TGCAGGAGCAGTACCACAGATACGCAGTATTTT. It codes for CRSSTTDTQYF.

V gene TRBV7-2 combines with J gene TRBJ2-7; 7 bases match TRBD1. The CDR3 extends over 15 amino acids. Germline trimming cut 5 bases from V and 2 bases from J; bases unmatched to any gene: 9. Germline V lookup: CDR1 SGHTA, CDR2 FQGNSA. The CDR3 nucleotides are TGTGCCAGCAGCCCAAGAGGGACAGACGCCTACGAGCAGTACTTC. Translation gives CASSPRGTDAYEQYF.

The rearrangement joins TRBV7-2 to TRBJ1-5; D is uncertain. Germline lookup yields CDR1 SGHTA and CDR2 FQGNSA. Trimming shortened V by 4 bases and J by 3 bases, and 7 bases separated the two germline ends. The CDR3 has 13 residues. The CDR3 protein is CASSSSYNQPQHF. In nucleotides, the CDR3 is TGTGCCAGCAGCTCCAGCTACAATCAGCCCCAGCATTTT. The variable domain in full, with the rest retrieved from reference TRBV7-2 and TRBJ1-5, is GAGVSQSPSNKVTEKGKDVELRCDPISGHTALYWYRQSLGQGLEFLIYFQGNSAPDKSGLPSDRFSAERTGGSVSTLTIQRTQQEDSAVYLCASSSSYNQPQHFGDGTRLSIL.

This clone occurred many times. The V and J genes are TRBV4-3 and TRBJ2-5; no clear D gene. This CDR3 has 19 residues. V dropped 2 bases and J dropped 1 base, with 23 bases sitting between them. From germline, CDR1 is LGHNA and CDR2 YSLEER. CDR3 in DNA: TGCGCCAGCAGCCAAACCCCACCCGTGTGGGATGGGCCCCAAGAGACCCAGTACTTC. It codes for CASSQTPPVWDGPQETQYF.

This rearrangement joins TRBV7-8 to TRBJ1-3; no firm D call. Trimming cost V 5 bases and J 7 bases, with 9 bases left between them. Germline CDR1 is SGHVS and CDR2 is FQNEAQ. CDR3 size: 12 residues. For the CDR3, the DNA is TGTGCCAGCAGCCCCCTTTATAACACCATATATTTT. Translated: CASSPLYNTIYF.

The chain links TRBV28 to TRBJ1-1, with D perhaps TRBD1 (5 bases). Trimming removed 5 bases from V and 4 bases from J, with 17 bases in between. This CDR3 contains 15 residues. Germline CDR1 MDHEN, CDR2 SYDVKM. CDR3 loop: CASSSVGARGTEAFF. Written as DNA, the CDR3 is TGTGCCAGCAGTAGCGTAGGGGCTCGGGGCACTGAAGCTTTCTTT.

This chain joins TRBV3-1 (or the pseudogene TRBV3-2) and TRBJ2-6; 10 bases are shared with TRBD1. From germline, CDR1 is LGHDT and CDR2 YNNKEL (reference sequence). This CDR3 has 18 residues. The V segment lost 2 bases and the J segment 0 bases; nucleotides outside the gene matches: 4. The CDR3 DNA reads as TGTGCCAGCAGCCAAAGGACAGGGGGGTTCTCTGGGGCCAACGTCCTGACTTTC. Translation: CASSQRTGGFSGANVLTF.

The chain recombines TRBV2 with TRBJ2-2, with D possibly being TRBD1 (7 bases). V shed 2 bases and J shed 5 bases, with 18 bases lying between them. This CDR3 is built from 17 residues. Germline V CDR1 and CDR2: SNHLY, FYNNEI. DNA for the CDR3: TGTGCCAGCAGTGAATATTCGACAGGGAGGAGTACCGGGGAGCTGTTTTTT. It codes for CASSEYSTGRSTGELFF.